The T cell receptor (beta chain) under discussion was sequenced for a study of blood T cell repertoires in COVID-19. The wider study: Whether acute or convalescent, the COVID-19 samples came from the United States, Italy and Spain. The cDNA or gDNA used as material had been derived from T cells, B-cell-depleted T cells, or PBMCs.

Libraries were prepared by immunoSEQ multiplex PCR; TCRdb keeps only in-frame clonotypes and omits some of them. The sample has 140,000 or so clones; roughly nine tenths are singletons. Trimming removed 2 bases from V and 7 bases from J, with 11 bases in between. Germline V gene sequence: CDR1 SGHAT, CDR2 FQNNGV. There are 14 residues in the CDR3. The sequence came from a human donor in a cohort sampled during active COVID-19. This chain links TRBV11-2 with TRBJ2-2; possibly TRBD2 for D (6 bases). Input material: peripheral blood. In DNA form, the CDR3 reads TGTGCCAGCAGCTTAATACTGGAGGGCGGGGAGCTGTTTTTT. Its translation is CASSLILEGGELFF.